Described below is a single T cell receptor beta chain sequence and its context. Its antigen remains unidentified. Germline lookup yields CDR1 MNHEY and CDR2 SMNVEV (reference sequence). Losses at the gene ends were 5 bases for V and 8 bases for J; bases not matched to a gene: 10. The CDR3 loop spans 14 amino acids. Repertoires were generated with immunoSEQ multiplex PCR, while TCRdb's copy carries only in-frame clones and drops some. Found here are 90,000 to 95,000 clones, about nine tenths of them singletons; the top ten hold approximately 10%. The entry originates in a study of T cell responses to AZD1222 COVID-19 vaccine. Study details: Samples with a second dose at about 4 or about 12 weeks were pooled together. General study results and limits: Clonal diversity was possibly underestimated, and the donors were mostly white British, with more females. Unmutated variant regions reportedly attract nearly half of all spike-specific TCRs. An increase in Spike-specific TCR breadth and depth was observed after two AZD1222 doses.

Sequencing was performed on peripheral blood, taken on day 0 of AZD1222 vaccination. This TCR was sampled from an adult in good health. The rearrangement links TRBV27 to TRBJ1-1, with 8 positions matching TRBD1. The CDR3 loop is CASSRVQGVGEAFF. The DNA for the CDR3 is TGTGCCAGCAGTAGGGTACAGGGGGTGGGCGAAGCTTTCTTT.